This T cell receptor (beta chain) appears in the sequencing data of a study of shared clonotypes between healthy human individuals. The CDR3 runs to 16 residues. The ends lost 0 bases at V and 3 bases at J; junction bases unmatched: 7. Germline assignment: CDR1 SGDLS and CDR2 YYNGEE. CD4+ cells were split into CD45RA+ naive and CD45RA-negative memory subsets. Assay used: immunoSEQ multiplex PCR; TCRdb lists only in-frame clones, some missing. The sample carries 2.3 million or so clones, roughly 93% recorded once. Notes on the study in general: Investigators expected sequencing depth to affect clonotype sharing among donors.

In the case of this clone: Its antigen is as yet unknown.

The chain has TRBV9 and TRBJ2-7; 9 bases line up with TRBD1. The sequenced sample was naive CD4+ T cells from PBMCs. The subset denotes: CD45RA+ positively selected. This TCR was recovered from a man aged 18 to 35 in good health. Some clones in this sample may be carry-over from other donors' samples. CDR3 sequence: CASSVANGQGFYEQYF. In DNA form, the CDR3 reads TGTGCCAGCAGCGTAGCTAACGGACAGGGGTTCTACGAGCAGTACTTC.